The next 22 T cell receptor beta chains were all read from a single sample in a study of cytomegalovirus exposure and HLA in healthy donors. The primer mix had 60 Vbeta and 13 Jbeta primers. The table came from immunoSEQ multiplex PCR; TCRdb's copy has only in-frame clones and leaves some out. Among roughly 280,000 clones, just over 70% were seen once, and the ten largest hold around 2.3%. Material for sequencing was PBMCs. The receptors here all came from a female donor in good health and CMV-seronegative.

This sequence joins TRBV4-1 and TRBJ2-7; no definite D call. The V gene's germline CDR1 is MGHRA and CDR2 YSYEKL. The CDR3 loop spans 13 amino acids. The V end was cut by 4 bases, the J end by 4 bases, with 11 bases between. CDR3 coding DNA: TGCGCCAGCAGCCTGAGAGAGGCTTACGAGCAGTACTTC. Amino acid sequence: CASSLREAYEQYF.

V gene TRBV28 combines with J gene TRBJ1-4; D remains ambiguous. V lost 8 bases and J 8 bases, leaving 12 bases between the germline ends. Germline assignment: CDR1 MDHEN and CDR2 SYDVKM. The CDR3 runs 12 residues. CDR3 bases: TGTGCCAGCCGATCGACGGGGGAAAAACTGTTTTTT. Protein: CASRSTGEKLFF.

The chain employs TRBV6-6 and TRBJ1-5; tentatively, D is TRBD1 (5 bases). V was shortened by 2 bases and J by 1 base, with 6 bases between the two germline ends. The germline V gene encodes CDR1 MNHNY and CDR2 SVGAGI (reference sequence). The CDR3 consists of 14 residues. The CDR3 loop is CASSYQGSNQPQHF. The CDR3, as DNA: TGTGCCAGCAGTTACCAGGGAAGCAATCAGCCCCAGCATTTT.

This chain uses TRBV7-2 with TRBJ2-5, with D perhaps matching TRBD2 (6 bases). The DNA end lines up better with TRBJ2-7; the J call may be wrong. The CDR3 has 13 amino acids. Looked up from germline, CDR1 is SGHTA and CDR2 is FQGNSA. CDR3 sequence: CASSLRGTYEQYF. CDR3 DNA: TGTGCCAGCAGCTTACGGGGGACCTACGAGCAGTACTTC.

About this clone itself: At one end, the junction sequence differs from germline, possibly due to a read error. The CDR3 DNA reads as TGCAGTGCTAGAGATCGGGAGCGGGAGGATTTC. This sequence encodes CSARDREREDF. The rearrangement links TRBV20-1 to TRBJ2-7; TRBD2 matches 9 bases. CDR3 length: 11 residues. The V gene's germline CDR1 is DFQATT and CDR2 SNEGSKA (reference sequence).

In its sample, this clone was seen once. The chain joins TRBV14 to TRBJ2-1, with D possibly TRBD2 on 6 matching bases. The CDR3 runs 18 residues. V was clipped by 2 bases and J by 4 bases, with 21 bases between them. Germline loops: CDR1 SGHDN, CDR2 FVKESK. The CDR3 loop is CASSQNLGWGLLYNEQFF. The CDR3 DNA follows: TGTGCCAGCAGCCAAAATCTTGGGTGGGGACTCCTTTACAATGAGCAGTTCTTC.

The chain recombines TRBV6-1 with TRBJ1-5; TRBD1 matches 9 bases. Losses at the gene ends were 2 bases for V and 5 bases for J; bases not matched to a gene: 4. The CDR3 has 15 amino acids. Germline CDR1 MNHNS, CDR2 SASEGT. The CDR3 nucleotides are TGTGCCAGCAGTGAATCCGGGACAGGGTATCAGCCCCAGCATTTT. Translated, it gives CASSESGTGYQPQHF.

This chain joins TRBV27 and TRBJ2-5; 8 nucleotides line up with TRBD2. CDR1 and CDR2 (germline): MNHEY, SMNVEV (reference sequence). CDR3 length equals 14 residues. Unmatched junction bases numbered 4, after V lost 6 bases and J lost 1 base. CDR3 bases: TGTGCCAGCAGCCAAACTAGCGGCCAAGAGACCCAGTACTTC. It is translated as CASSQTSGQETQYF.

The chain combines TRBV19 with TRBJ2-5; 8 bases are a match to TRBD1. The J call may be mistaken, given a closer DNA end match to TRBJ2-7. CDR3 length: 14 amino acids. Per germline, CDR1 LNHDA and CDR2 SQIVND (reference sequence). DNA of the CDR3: TGTGCCAGTAGTATACAGGGGGCCTCCTACGAGCAGTACTTC. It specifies CASSIQGASYEQYF.

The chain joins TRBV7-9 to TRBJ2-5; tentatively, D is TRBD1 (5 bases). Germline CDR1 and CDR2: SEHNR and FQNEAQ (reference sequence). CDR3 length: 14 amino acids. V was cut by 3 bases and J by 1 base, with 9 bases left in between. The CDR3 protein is CASSFIQGQETQYF. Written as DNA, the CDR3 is TGTGCCAGCAGCTTCATCCAGGGCCAAGAGACCCAGTACTTC.

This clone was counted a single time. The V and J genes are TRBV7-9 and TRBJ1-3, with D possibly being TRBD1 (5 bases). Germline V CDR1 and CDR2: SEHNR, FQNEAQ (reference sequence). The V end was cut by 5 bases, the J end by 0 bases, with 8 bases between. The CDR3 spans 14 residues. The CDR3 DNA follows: TGTGCCAGCAGCCGTCAGGGCTCTGGAAACACCATATATTTT. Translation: CASSRQGSGNTIYF.

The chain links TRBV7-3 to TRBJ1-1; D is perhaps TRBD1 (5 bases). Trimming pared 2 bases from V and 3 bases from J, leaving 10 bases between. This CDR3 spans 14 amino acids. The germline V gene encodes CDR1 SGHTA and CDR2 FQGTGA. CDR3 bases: TGTGCCAGCAGCTTACAGGGAGGGGACACTGAAGCTTTCTTT. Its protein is CASSLQGGDTEAFF.

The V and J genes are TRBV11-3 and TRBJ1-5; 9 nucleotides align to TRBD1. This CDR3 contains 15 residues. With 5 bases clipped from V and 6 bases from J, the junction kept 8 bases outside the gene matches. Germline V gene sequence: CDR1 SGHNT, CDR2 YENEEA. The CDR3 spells CASSVPTGGGQPQHF. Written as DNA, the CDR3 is TGTGCCAGCAGCGTACCAACAGGGGGCGGTCAGCCCCAGCATTTT. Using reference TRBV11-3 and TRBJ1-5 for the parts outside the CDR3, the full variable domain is EAGVVQSPRYKIIEKKQPVAFWCNPISGHNTLYWYLQNLGQGPELLIRYENEEAVDDSQLPKDRFSAERLKGVDSTLKIQPAELGDSAVYLCASSVPTGGGQPQHFGDGTRLSIL.

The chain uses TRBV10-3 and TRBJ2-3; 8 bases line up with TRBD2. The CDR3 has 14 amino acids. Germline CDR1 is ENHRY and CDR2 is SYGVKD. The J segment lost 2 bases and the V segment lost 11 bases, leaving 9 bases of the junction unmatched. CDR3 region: CAVAGGVVTDTQYF. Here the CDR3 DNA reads TGTGCCGTCGCGGGGGGAGTAGTCACAGATACGCAGTATTTT.

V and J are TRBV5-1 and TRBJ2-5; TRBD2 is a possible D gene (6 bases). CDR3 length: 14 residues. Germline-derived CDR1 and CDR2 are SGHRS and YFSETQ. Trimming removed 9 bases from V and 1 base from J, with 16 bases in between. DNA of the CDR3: TGCGCCACCCGTACCGGAGGGTCCCAAGAGACCCAGTACTTC. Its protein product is CATRTGGSQETQYF.

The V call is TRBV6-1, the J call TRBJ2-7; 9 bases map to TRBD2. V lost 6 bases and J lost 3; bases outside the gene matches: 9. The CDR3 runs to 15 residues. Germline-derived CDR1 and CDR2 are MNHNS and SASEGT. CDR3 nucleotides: TGTGCCAGCAGCGAGGGTAGCGGGAGTATCTACGAGCAGTACTTC. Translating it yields CASSEGSGSIYEQYF.

CDR3 amino acids: CASSEGQGATEAFF. The CDR3 DNA reads TGTGCCAGCAGTGAGGGACAGGGGGCGACTGAAGCTTTCTTT. The rearrangement uses TRBV6-1 and TRBJ1-1, with TRBD1 matching 12 bases. CDR3 length: 14 residues. The V gene's germline CDR1 is MNHNS and CDR2 SASEGT. J lost 5 bases, V lost 3 bases, and 1 base had no gene match.

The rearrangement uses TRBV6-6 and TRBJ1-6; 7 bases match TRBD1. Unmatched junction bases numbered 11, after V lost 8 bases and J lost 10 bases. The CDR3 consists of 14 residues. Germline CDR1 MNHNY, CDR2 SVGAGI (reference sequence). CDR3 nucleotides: TGTGCCAGCGGGGCTCGACAGGGAGGCTCACCCCTCCACTTT. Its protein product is CASGARQGGSPLHF.

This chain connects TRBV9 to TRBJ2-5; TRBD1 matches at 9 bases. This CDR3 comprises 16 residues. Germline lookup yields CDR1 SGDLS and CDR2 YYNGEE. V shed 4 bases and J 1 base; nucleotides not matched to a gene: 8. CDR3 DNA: TGTGCCAGCAGCCTAACCGGGACAGGGATCCAAGAGACCCAGTACTTC. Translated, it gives CASSLTGTGIQETQYF.

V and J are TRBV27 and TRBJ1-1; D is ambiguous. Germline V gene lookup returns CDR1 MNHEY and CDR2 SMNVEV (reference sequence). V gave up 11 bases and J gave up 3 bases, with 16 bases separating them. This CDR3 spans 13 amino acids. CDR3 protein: CAAWSRMHTEAFF. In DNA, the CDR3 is TGTGCCGCCTGGAGTCGTATGCACACTGAAGCTTTCTTT.

CDR3 in DNA: TGTGCCAGCAGTCGTGGACATGTAACTGGCTACACCTTC. Translated, it gives CASSRGHVTGYTF. J is TRBJ1-2 and V is TRBV28; D is possibly TRBD1 (5 bases). The germline V gene encodes CDR1 MDHEN and CDR2 SYDVKM. V lost 5 bases and J 7 bases, leaving 14 bases between the germline ends. This CDR3 spans 13 amino acids.

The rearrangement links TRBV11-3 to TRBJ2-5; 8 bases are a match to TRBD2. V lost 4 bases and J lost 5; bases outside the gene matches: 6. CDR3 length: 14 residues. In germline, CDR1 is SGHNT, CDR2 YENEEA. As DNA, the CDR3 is TGTGCCAGCAGCTCCTTGAGCGGGAGCGAGACCCAGTACTTC. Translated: CASSSLSGSETQYF. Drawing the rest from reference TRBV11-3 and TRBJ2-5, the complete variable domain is EAGVVQSPRYKIIEKKQPVAFWCNPISGHNTLYWYLQNLGQGPELLIRYENEEAVDDSQLPKDRFSAERLKGVDSTLKIQPAELGDSAVYLCASSSLSGSETQYFGPGTRLLVL.